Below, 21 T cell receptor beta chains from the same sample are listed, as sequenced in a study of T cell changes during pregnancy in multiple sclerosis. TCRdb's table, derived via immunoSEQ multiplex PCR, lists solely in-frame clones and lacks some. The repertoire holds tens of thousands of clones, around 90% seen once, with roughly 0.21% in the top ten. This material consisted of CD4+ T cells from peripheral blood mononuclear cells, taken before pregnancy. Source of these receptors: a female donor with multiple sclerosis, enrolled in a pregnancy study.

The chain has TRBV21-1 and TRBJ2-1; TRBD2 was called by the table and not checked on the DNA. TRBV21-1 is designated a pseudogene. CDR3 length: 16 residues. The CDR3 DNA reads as TGTGCCAGCAGGGTCTCCCCGGAGGAGCCAAGCAATGAGCAGTTCTTC. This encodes CASRVSPEEPSNEQFF.

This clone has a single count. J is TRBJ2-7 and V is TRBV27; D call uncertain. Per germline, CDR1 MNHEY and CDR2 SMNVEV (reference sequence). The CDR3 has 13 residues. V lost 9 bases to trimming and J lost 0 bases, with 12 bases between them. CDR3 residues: CASRRLNSYEQYF. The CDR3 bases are TGTGCCAGTCGTCGCCTAAACTCCTACGAGCAGTACTTC.

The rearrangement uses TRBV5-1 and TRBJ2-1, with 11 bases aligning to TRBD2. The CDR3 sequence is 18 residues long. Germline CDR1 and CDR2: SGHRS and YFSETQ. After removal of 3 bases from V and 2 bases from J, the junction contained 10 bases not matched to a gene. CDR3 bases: TGCGCCAGCAGCTGGGGACTCGGGACTAGCGGACCCTACAATGAGCAGTTCTTC. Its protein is CASSWGLGTSGPYNEQFF. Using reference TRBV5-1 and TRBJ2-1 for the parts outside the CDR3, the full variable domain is KAGVTQTPRYLIKTRGQQVTLSCSPISGHRSVSWYQQTPGQGLQFLFEYFSETQRNKGNFPGRFSGRQFSNSRSEMNVSTLELGDSALYLCASSWGLGTSGPYNEQFFGPGTRLTVL.

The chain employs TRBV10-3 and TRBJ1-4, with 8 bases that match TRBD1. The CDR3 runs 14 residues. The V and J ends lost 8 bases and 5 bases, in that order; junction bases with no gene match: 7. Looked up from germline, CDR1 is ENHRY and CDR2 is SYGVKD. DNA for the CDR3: TGTGCCATCCGACCGGGACAGGCCAATGAAAAACTGTTTTTT. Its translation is CAIRPGQANEKLFF.

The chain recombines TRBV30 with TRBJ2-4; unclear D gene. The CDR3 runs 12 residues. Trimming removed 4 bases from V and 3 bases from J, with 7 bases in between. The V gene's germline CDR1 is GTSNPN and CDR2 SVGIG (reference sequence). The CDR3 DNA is TGTGCCTGGACCCTAGGCAAAAACATTCAGTACTTC. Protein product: CAWTLGKNIQYF.

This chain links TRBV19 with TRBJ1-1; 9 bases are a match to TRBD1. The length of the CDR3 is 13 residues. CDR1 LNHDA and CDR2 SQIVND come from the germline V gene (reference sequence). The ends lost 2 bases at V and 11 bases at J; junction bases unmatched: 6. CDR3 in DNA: TGTGCCAGTAGTATAAGGACAGGGGTGGGCGCTTTCTTT. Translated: CASSIRTGVGAFF.

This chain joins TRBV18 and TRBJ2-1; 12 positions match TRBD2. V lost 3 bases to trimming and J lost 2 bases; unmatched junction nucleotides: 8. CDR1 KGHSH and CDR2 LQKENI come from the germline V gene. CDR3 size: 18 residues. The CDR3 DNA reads TGTGCCAGCTCACCTCCGACTAGCGGGGGCCCCCCCTACAATGAGCAGTTCTTC. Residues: CASSPPTSGGPPYNEQFF.

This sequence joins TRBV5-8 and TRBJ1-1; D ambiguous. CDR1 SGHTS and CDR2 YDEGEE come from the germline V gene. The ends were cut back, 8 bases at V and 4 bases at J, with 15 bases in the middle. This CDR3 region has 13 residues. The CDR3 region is CARGSGRGTEAFF. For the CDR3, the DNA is TGTGCCAGAGGGTCGGGGAGAGGCACTGAAGCTTTCTTT.

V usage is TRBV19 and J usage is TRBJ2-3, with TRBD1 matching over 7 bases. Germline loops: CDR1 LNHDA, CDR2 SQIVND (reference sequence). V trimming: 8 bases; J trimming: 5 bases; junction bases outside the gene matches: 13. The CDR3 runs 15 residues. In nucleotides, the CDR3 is TGTGCCAGTCGGCTAAACGACAGGGACAGAGATACGCAGTATTTT. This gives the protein CASRLNDRDRDTQYF.

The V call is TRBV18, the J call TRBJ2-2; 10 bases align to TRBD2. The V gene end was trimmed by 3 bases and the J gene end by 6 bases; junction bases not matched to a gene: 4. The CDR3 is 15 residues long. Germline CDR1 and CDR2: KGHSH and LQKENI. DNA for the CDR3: TGTGCCAGCTCACCCATTCTAGCGGGAGCCGGGGAGCTGTTTTTT. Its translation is CASSPILAGAGELFF.

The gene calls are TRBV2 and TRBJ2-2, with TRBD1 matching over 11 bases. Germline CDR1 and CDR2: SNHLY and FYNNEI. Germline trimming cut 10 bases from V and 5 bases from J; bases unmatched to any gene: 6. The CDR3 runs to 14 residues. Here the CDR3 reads CANKGQGATGELFF. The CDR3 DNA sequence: TGTGCCAACAAAGGACAGGGGGCGACCGGGGAGCTGTTTTTT.

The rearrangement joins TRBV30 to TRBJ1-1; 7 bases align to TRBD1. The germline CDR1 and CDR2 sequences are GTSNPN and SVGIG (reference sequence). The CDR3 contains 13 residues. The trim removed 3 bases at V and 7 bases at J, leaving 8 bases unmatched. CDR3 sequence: CAWRRVRDSEAFF. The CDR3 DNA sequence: TGTGCCTGGAGGCGGGTACGGGACAGTGAAGCTTTCTTT.

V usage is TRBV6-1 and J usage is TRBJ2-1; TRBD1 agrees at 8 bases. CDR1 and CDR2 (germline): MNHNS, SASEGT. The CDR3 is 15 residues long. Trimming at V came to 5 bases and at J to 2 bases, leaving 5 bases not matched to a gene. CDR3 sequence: CASSPDRGTYNEQFF. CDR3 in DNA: TGTGCCAGCAGTCCCGACAGGGGTACCTACAATGAGCAGTTCTTC.

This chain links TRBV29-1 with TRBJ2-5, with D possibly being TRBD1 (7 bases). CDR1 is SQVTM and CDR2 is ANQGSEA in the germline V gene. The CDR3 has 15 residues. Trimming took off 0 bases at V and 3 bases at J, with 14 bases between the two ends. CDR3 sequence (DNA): TGCAGCGTTGAAGATCGATCCAGGGGGGAAGAGACCCAGTACTTC. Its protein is CSVEDRSRGEETQYF.

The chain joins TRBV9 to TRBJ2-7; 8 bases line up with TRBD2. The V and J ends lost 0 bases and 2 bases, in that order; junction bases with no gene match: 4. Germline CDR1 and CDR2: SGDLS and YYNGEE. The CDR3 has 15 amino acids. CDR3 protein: CASSVGTSSTYEQYF. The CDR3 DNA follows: TGTGCCAGCAGCGTAGGGACTAGCAGCACCTACGAGCAGTACTTC.

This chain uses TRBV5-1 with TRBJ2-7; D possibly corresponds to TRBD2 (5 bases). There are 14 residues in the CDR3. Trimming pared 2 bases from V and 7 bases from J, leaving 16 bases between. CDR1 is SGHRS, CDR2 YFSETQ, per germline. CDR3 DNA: TGCGCCAGCAGCTTTCCTACTAGATTGGGGGAGCAGTACTTC. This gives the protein CASSFPTRLGEQYF.

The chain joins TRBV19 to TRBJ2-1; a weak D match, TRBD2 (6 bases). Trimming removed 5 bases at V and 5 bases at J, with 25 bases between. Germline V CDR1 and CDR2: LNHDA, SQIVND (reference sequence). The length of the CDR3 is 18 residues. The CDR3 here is CASSSNPPGLRDNNEQFF. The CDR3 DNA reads TGTGCCAGTAGTTCAAACCCTCCGGGACTGCGAGACAACAATGAGCAGTTCTTC. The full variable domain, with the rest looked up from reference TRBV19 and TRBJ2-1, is DGGITQSPKYLFRKEGQNVTLSCEQNLNHDAMYWYRQDPGQGLRLIYYSQIVNDFQKGDIAEGYSVSREKKESFPLTVTSAQKNPTAFYLCASSSNPPGLRDNNEQFFGPGTRLTVL.

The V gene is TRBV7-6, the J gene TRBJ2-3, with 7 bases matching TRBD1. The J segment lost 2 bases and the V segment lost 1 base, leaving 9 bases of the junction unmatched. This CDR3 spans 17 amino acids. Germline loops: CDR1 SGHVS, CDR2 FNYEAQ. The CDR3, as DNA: TGTGCCAGCAGCTTAGGTGCAGGGACAGCACTCACAGATACGCAGTATTTT. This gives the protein CASSLGAGTALTDTQYF.

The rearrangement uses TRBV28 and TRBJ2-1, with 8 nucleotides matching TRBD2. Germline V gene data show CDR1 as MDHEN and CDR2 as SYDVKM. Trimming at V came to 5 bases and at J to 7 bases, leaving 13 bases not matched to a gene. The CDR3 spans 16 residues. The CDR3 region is CASSQLPGTRGNEQFF. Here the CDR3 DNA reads TGTGCCAGCAGTCAACTCCCCGGGACTAGAGGGAATGAGCAGTTCTTC.

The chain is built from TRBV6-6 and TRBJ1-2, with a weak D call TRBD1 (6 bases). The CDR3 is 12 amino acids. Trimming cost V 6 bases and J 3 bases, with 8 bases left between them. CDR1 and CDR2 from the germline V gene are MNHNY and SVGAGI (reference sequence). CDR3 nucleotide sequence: TGTGCCAGCAGAGGGGGTTACTATGGCTACACCTTC. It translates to CASRGGYYGYTF.

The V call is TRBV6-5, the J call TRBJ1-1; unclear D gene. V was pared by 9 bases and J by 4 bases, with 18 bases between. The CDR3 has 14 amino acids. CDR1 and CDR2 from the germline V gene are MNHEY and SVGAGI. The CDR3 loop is CASASGDFGTEAFF. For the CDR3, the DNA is TGTGCCAGTGCGAGCGGTGATTTCGGCACTGAAGCTTTCTTT.